The clone carrying this T cell receptor (beta chain) was recorded many times. The target antigen is unknown. Quantitative 5'-RACE with molecular barcodes produced the TCR beta libraries. One entry per CDR3 protein results from TCRdb running MiXCR on the 5' RACE reads. The sample records 130,000 or so distinct CDR3 sequences, over 6.5% being singletons. This entry is derived from a study of CD8 T cells in ankylosing spondylitis. General study findings and limits: Reported data indicate significant enrichment of disease-linked clones within matched ankylosing spondylitis synovial fluid. Apparently characteristic of ankylosing spondylitis blood was a TCR beta motif (about eight highly homologous variants). Some of these motif variants have turned up before, in reports on reactive arthritis synovial fluid and blood.

Looked up from germline, CDR1 is SGHTA and CDR2 is FQGNSA. This CDR3 contains 14 residues. V was clipped by 6 bases and J by 1 base, with 11 bases between them. This receptor was taken from a male donor with ankylosing spondylitis or in good health (not recorded which). V and J are TRBV7-2 and TRBJ2-3; D is ambiguous. The material sequenced was blood, either unsorted or a sorted T cell fraction (not recorded which). CDR3 sequence reads: CASSDWGGTDTQYF. As DNA, the CDR3 is TGTGCCAGCAGTGACTGGGGTGGCACAGATACGCAGTATTTT.